The 17 T cell receptor beta chains presented below share a single source sample, sequenced in a study of T cell responses to AZD1222 COVID-19 vaccine. Clones were sequenced by immunoSEQ multiplex PCR, and TCRdb holds only the in-frame ones, with some missing. The table includes approximately 120,000 clones, 93% detected once. This specimen consisted of peripheral blood, obtained on day 0 of AZD1222 vaccination. Receptors originate from an adult in good health.

The chain is built from TRBV7-2 and TRBJ2-7; 8 bases map to TRBD2. Germline lookup yields CDR1 SGHTA and CDR2 FQGNSA. The CDR3 spans 13 residues. Germline trimming cut 9 bases from V and 5 bases from J; bases unmatched to any gene: 9. The DNA for the CDR3 is TGTGCCAGTCTACAGCGGGAGTCTAACGAGCAGTACTTC. As protein: CASLQRESNEQYF.

This chain uses TRBV12-3 or TRBV12-4 with TRBJ1-5; D not certain. This CDR3 contains 12 residues. V was shortened by 5 bases and J by 9 bases, with 11 bases between the two germline ends. This CDR3 reads CASSLTPLPQHF. CDR3 sequence (DNA): TGTGCCAGCAGTCTCACCCCTTTGCCCCAGCATTTT.

V usage is TRBV19 and J usage is TRBJ1-2; TRBD1 is a possible D gene (6 bases). V lost 3 bases and J 1 base, leaving 12 bases between the germline ends. The CDR3 consists of 15 residues. Germline lookup yields CDR1 LNHDA and CDR2 SQIVND (reference sequence). The CDR3 DNA is TGTGCCAGTAGTATGTGGGGGGCCCGTAACTATGGCTACACCTTC. Amino acids: CASSMWGARNYGYTF. Based on the CDR3 plus reference TRBV19 and TRBJ1-2, the full variable domain is DGGITQSPKYLFRKEGQNVTLSCEQNLNHDAMYWYRQDPGQGLRLIYYSQIVNDFQKGDIAEGYSVSREKKESFPLTVTSAQKNPTAFYLCASSMWGARNYGYTFGSGTRLTVV.

This clone appeared a few times. The CDR3 sequence is CASSHRDRGTYEQYF. The CDR3 DNA sequence: TGTGCCAGCAGCCACCGTGACAGGGGAACCTACGAGCAGTACTTC. This chain joins TRBV5-4 and TRBJ2-7, with 8 nucleotides matching TRBD1. Germline CDR1 reads SGHNT; CDR2 reads YYREEE (reference sequence). Trimming took 4 bases from V and 2 from J; bases not matched to a gene: 8. This CDR3 region has 15 residues.

The genes are TRBV19 and TRBJ2-7; D not certain. Trimming shortened V by 6 bases and J by 3 bases, and 18 bases separated the two germline ends. There are 15 residues in the CDR3. Per the germline V gene, CDR1 is LNHDA and CDR2 is SQIVND (reference sequence). DNA for the CDR3: TGTGCCAGTAGCGTTAGTGACGGACCCTTCTACGAGCAGTACTTC. This translates into CASSVSDGPFYEQYF.

This chain links TRBV28 with TRBJ1-5; D might be TRBD1 (5 bases). The length of the CDR3 is 12 residues. Trimming shortened V by 7 bases and J by 7 bases, and 11 bases separated the two germline ends. Germline CDR1 and CDR2: MDHEN and SYDVKM. The CDR3 here is CASTSGRQPQHF. The CDR3 coding sequence is TGTGCCAGCACCTCAGGGAGACAGCCCCAGCATTTT.

The rearrangement joins TRBV7-9 to TRBJ1-2, with 8 nucleotides matching TRBD1. Germline V gene data show CDR1 as SEHNR and CDR2 as FQNEAQ (reference sequence). Losses at the gene ends were 3 bases for V and 5 bases for J; bases not matched to a gene: 5. The CDR3 is made up of 14 amino acids. CDR3 nucleotides: TGTGCCAGCAGCTTGTCAGGGGGCGTTTATGGCTACACCTTC. Translating it yields CASSLSGGVYGYTF.

V usage is TRBV6-5 and J usage is TRBJ1-3, with TRBD1 as a possible D gene (5 bases). CDR1 is MNHEY and CDR2 is SVGAGI in the germline V gene. CDR3 length equals 13 residues. Between the trimmed V and J ends, which lost 6 bases and 6 bases, there was a span of 12 bases. DNA for the CDR3: TGTGCCAGCAGCCCAGCCGGGGCAAACACCATATATTTT. Translation gives CASSPAGANTIYF.

V and J are TRBV4-2 and TRBJ2-7; no clear D. Trimming pared 4 bases from V and 0 bases from J, leaving 4 bases between. Looked up from germline, CDR1 is LGHNA and CDR2 is YNFKEQ. The CDR3 sequence is 12 residues long. The CDR3 here is CASSPGSYEQYF. For the CDR3, the DNA is TGTGCCAGCAGCCCCGGCTCCTACGAGCAGTACTTC.

This clone came up once. J is TRBJ1-2 and V is TRBV6-5; D is ambiguous. The CDR3 is 14 residues long. Germline loops: CDR1 MNHEY, CDR2 SVGAGI. V lost 6 bases and J 2 bases, leaving 13 bases between the germline ends. CDR3 in DNA: TGTGCCAGCAGCCTACACTCTAAGAACTATGGCTACACCTTC. Protein product: CASSLHSKNYGYTF.

The chain employs TRBV20-1 and TRBJ1-1; D is ambiguous. The CDR3 is 10 amino acids. Trimming shortened V by 5 bases and J by 10 bases, and 11 bases separated the two germline ends. Germline-derived CDR1 and CDR2 are DFQATT and SNEGSKA (reference sequence). The CDR3, as DNA: TGCAGTGCTCATGAAGCTCTAGCTTTCTTT. This gives the protein CSAHEALAFF.

The J gene is TRBJ2-7, the V gene TRBV7-9; 8 nucleotides line up with TRBD2. The CDR3 length is 18 residues. Trimming cost V 5 bases and J 6 bases; bases outside gene matches: 21. Germline V gene sequence: CDR1 SEHNR, CDR2 FQNEAQ (reference sequence). The CDR3 sequence: CASSPGPSGWSAGSEQYF. In DNA form, the CDR3 reads TGTGCCAGCAGCCCGGGCCCTAGCGGGTGGTCCGCTGGCTCCGAGCAGTACTTC.

The chain carries TRBV4-2 and TRBJ1-2; 9 nucleotides align to TRBD1. Germline V gene sequence: CDR1 LGHNA, CDR2 YNFKEQ. J was trimmed by 4 bases and V by 4 bases; bases with no gene match: 19. This CDR3 spans 19 amino acids. CDR3 region: CASSRSRTGTGKGSYGYTF. The CDR3 nucleotides are TGTGCCAGCAGCCGGTCCCGAACGGGGACAGGGAAGGGGAGCTATGGCTACACCTTC.

This chain uses TRBV3-1 (or the pseudogene TRBV3-2) with TRBJ1-2; D is unresolved. The CDR3 is 15 amino acids. Trimming removed 0 bases from V and 4 bases from J, with 12 bases in between. The germline gives CDR1 LGHDT, CDR2 YNNKEL (reference sequence). The CDR3, as DNA: TGTGCCAGCAGCCAAGACGCCGGAAAGGGCTATGGCTACACCTTC. This gives the protein CASSQDAGKGYGYTF.

J is TRBJ2-7 and V is TRBV9, with TRBD1 as a possible D gene (5 bases). CDR1 and CDR2 (germline): SGDLS, YYNGEE. The CDR3 extends over 14 amino acids. The V gene lost 4 bases and the J gene lost 0 bases, with 11 bases spanning the gap. CDR3 amino acids: CASSPQGVSYEQYF. In DNA, the CDR3 is TGTGCCAGCAGCCCCCAAGGGGTCTCCTACGAGCAGTACTTC.

The chain is built from TRBV28 and TRBJ2-7, with D possibly matching TRBD1 (6 bases). This CDR3 spans 13 amino acids. The germline V gene encodes CDR1 MDHEN and CDR2 SYDVKM. V was pared by 5 bases and J by 9 bases, with 17 bases between. CDR3 DNA sequence: TGTGCCAGCAGTCCGGGCCTCCAACAGGGGCAGTACTTC. Residues: CASSPGLQQGQYF.

This clone was detected only a few times. This sequence joins TRBV6-5 and TRBJ1-1; no definite D call. The germline gives CDR1 MNHEY, CDR2 SVGAGI. The CDR3 runs 11 residues. V lost 7 bases, J lost 3 bases, and 6 bases lay in between. Here the CDR3 DNA reads TGTGCCAGCATCAAGTACACTGAAGCTTTCTTT. Protein: CASIKYTEAFF.